The next 24 T cell receptor beta chains were all read from a single sample in a study of shared clonotypes between healthy human individuals. The table came from immunoSEQ multiplex PCR; TCRdb's copy has only in-frame clones and leaves some out. The data hold 2 million to 2.5 million clones, with 95% observed a single time. Sequencing input: naive CD4+ T cells sorted from blood. Subset of the sample: CD45RA+ positively selected. The receptors were sampled from a man younger than 35 in good health.

The rearrangement links TRBV15 to TRBJ1-4, with unresolved D. The CDR3 length is 15 residues. Trimming left V 4 bases short and J 8 bases short, with 17 bases between. In germline, CDR1 is LNHNV, CDR2 YYDKDF (reference sequence). The CDR3 protein is CATSKSRGYGEKLFF. The CDR3, as DNA: TGTGCCACCAGCAAGTCTCGGGGTTACGGGGAAAAACTGTTTTTT. Supplemented by reference TRBV15 and TRBJ1-4, the full variable domain reads DAMVIQNPRYQVTQFGKPVTLSCSQTLNHNVMYWYQQKSSQAPKLLFHYYDKDFNNEADTPDNFQSRRPNTSFCFLDIRSPGLGDTAMYLCATSKSRGYGEKLFFGSGTQLSVL.

The chain recombines TRBV5-1 with TRBJ1-1, with a weak D call TRBD1 (6 bases). The germline V and J ends were trimmed by 3 bases and 4 bases, with 13 bases remaining between them. Germline lookup yields CDR1 SGHRS and CDR2 YFSETQ. The CDR3 has 14 amino acids. CDR3 in DNA: TGCGCCAGCAGCTACGTACAGGGCCCCACTGAAGCTTTCTTT. Translated: CASSYVQGPTEAFF.

The chain is built from TRBV6-1 and TRBJ2-7; 11 positions agree with TRBD2. Looked up from germline, CDR1 is MNHNS and CDR2 is SASEGT. The junction had 9 bases not matched to a gene; V was cut back by 3 bases and J by 2 bases. CDR3 size: 17 residues. This CDR3 is CASSDVGTSGGTYEQYF. In DNA form, the CDR3 reads TGTGCCAGCAGTGACGTGGGAACTAGCGGGGGCACCTACGAGCAGTACTTC.

This clone was found a few times. This sequence joins TRBV6-1 and TRBJ2-2; D is perhaps TRBD1 (6 bases). V was cut by 6 bases and J by 2 bases, with 10 bases left in between. Looked up from germline, CDR1 is MNHNS and CDR2 is SASEGT. CDR3 length: 14 amino acids. DNA for the CDR3: TGTGCCAGCAGCCCCGGGACAAACACCGGGGAGCTGTTTTTT. It codes for CASSPGTNTGELFF.

The chain employs TRBV28 and TRBJ2-1, with TRBD1 matching over 9 bases. Per the germline V gene, CDR1 is MDHEN and CDR2 is SYDVKM. V shed 4 bases and J 7 bases; nucleotides not matched to a gene: 8. The CDR3 loop spans 15 amino acids. DNA for the CDR3: TGTGCCAGCAGTTCACCCGGGACAGGGAGGAATGAGCAGTTCTTC. It is translated as CASSSPGTGRNEQFF.

Remarks on this clone: Other DNA sequences in the same sample also yield this CDR3. The V gene is TRBV7-9, the J gene TRBJ1-5, with D unclear. V was pared by 5 bases and J by 0 bases, with 8 bases between. The CDR3 is made up of 14 amino acids. Germline assignment: CDR1 SEHNR and CDR2 FQNEAQ (reference sequence). In DNA, the CDR3 is TGTGCCAGCAGCCAAGGGAATAGCAATCAGCCCCAGCATTTT. Translated: CASSQGNSNQPQHF.

This clone was recorded once. This CDR3 is also generated by other DNA sequences in the sample. This chain joins TRBV10-3 and TRBJ1-2, with D perhaps matching TRBD1 (5 bases). Germline CDR1 ENHRY, CDR2 SYGVKD. With 3 bases removed from V and 8 bases from J, the gap between germline ends came to 10 bases. This CDR3 is 12 amino acids long. The CDR3 loop reads CAISESGAGYTF. The CDR3 coding sequence is TGTGCCATCAGTGAAAGCGGGGCAGGCTACACCTTC.

This clone appeared once. In the same sample, other DNA sequences code for this CDR3. The V call is TRBV18, the J call TRBJ2-7; TRBD1 agrees at 11 bases. Germline assignment: CDR1 KGHSH and CDR2 LQKENI. The CDR3 contains 14 residues. V dropped 3 bases and J dropped 6; count of bases not matched to a gene: 4. The CDR3, as DNA: TGTGCCAGCTCACCCGGACAGGGGGCGGGCGAGCAGTACTTC. Encoded protein: CASSPGQGAGEQYF.

The genes are TRBV6-1 and TRBJ1-2; 7 bases agree with TRBD1. The CDR3 has 14 residues. In germline, CDR1 is MNHNS, CDR2 SASEGT. V lost 7 bases, J lost 4 bases, and 9 bases stayed unmatched. CDR3 protein: CASISIDRVYGYTF. As DNA, the CDR3 is TGTGCCAGCATCTCCATTGACAGGGTCTATGGCTACACCTTC.

The chain employs TRBV28 and TRBJ2-7; D gene unclear. The length of the CDR3 is 11 residues. In germline, CDR1 is MDHEN, CDR2 SYDVKM. V lost 8 bases, J lost 2 bases, and 7 bases lay in between. The CDR3 DNA sequence: TGTGCCAGCGGAGACCCCTACGAGCAGTACTTC. As protein: CASGDPYEQYF.

The chain joins TRBV28 to TRBJ1-2; D perhaps matches TRBD1 (5 bases). The CDR3 extends over 15 amino acids. V lost 4 bases and J lost 6, with 18 bases in between. CDR1 is MDHEN, CDR2 SYDVKM, per germline. CDR3 region: CASSSAGGPRDGYTF. CDR3 nucleotides: TGTGCCAGCAGTTCAGCCGGGGGTCCGCGGGATGGCTACACCTTC.

J is TRBJ2-5 and V is TRBV30; 8 positions agree with TRBD2. CDR3 length: 13 amino acids. J lost 1 base, V lost 8 bases, and 6 bases had no gene match. The germline CDR1 and CDR2 sequences are GTSNPN and SVGIG (reference sequence). CDR3 nucleotides: TGTGCCCGAACTAGCGGCCTCCAAGAGACCCAGTACTTC. Protein product: CARTSGLQETQYF.

The chain combines TRBV6-5 with TRBJ2-7; no definite D call. The CDR3 sequence is 14 residues long. Germline V lookup: CDR1 MNHEY, CDR2 SVGAGI. Trimming took off 2 bases at V and 2 bases at J, with 10 bases between the two ends. The CDR3 region has the DNA TGTGCCAGCAGTTACCGTCACAAAGCCTACGAGCAGTACTTC. Translated, it gives CASSYRHKAYEQYF.

The chain combines TRBV4-1 with TRBJ1-3, with D possibly being TRBD1 (6 bases). The CDR3 spans 15 residues. Looked up from germline, CDR1 is MGHRA and CDR2 is YSYEKL. V lost 5 bases and J lost 0, with 11 bases in between. CDR3 residues: CASSIGGISGNTIYF. The CDR3, as DNA: TGCGCCAGCAGCATCGGGGGCATCTCTGGAAACACCATATATTTT.

The chain has TRBV19 and TRBJ1-1; D perhaps matches TRBD1 (6 bases). The CDR3 extends over 13 amino acids. The germline V gene encodes CDR1 LNHDA and CDR2 SQIVND (reference sequence). V was pared by 5 bases and J by 6 bases, with 13 bases between. The CDR3 region has the DNA TGTGCCAGTAGTCGAGGGGGGGGATCTGAAGCTTTCTTT. This codes for CASSRGGGSEAFF. Filled out from reference TRBV19 and TRBJ1-1, the complete variable domain reads DGGITQSPKYLFRKEGQNVTLSCEQNLNHDAMYWYRQDPGQGLRLIYYSQIVNDFQKGDIAEGYSVSREKKESFPLTVTSAQKNPTAFYLCASSRGGGSEAFFGQGTRLTVV.

The chain has TRBV28 and TRBJ2-1; 10 bases are a match to TRBD2. J lost 4 bases, V lost 6 bases, and 0 bases had no gene match. Germline CDR1 reads MDHEN; CDR2 reads SYDVKM. This CDR3 is 13 amino acids long. The CDR3 reads CASRLAGYNEQFF. The CDR3, as DNA: TGTGCCAGCAGACTAGCGGGGTACAATGAGCAGTTCTTC.

The chain is built from TRBV7-2 and TRBJ2-1; 11 nucleotides match TRBD2. Germline values: CDR1 SGHTA, CDR2 FQGNSA. V was pared by 7 bases and J by 3 bases, with 8 bases of the junction left unmatched. This CDR3 spans 16 amino acids. In nucleotides, the CDR3 is TGTGCCAGCACCCGCTTAGCGGGGGGGATCTACAATGAGCAGTTCTTC. It codes for CASTRLAGGIYNEQFF.

V usage is TRBV29-1 and J usage is TRBJ2-5, with 7 nucleotides matching TRBD2. Germline CDR1 SQVTM, CDR2 ANQGSEA. The V segment lost 7 bases and the J segment 5 bases; nucleotides outside the gene matches: 7. CDR3 size: 12 residues. CDR3 DNA sequence: TGCAGCGCGGATGGGGGGGGTGAGACCCAGTACTTC. As protein: CSADGGGETQYF.

The chain is built from TRBV11-3 and TRBJ2-1; TRBD2 matches at 10 bases. CDR3 length equals 16 residues. Trimming cost V 4 bases and J 6 bases; bases outside gene matches: 9. The V gene's germline CDR1 is SGHNT and CDR2 YENEEA. The CDR3 DNA follows: TGTGCCAGCAGCTCCTTAAGCGGGGGGGCCTTCAATGAGCAGTTCTTC. Amino acids: CASSSLSGGAFNEQFF. Combining the CDR3 with reference TRBV11-3 and TRBJ2-1 gives the whole variable domain EAGVVQSPRYKIIEKKQPVAFWCNPISGHNTLYWYLQNLGQGPELLIRYENEEAVDDSQLPKDRFSAERLKGVDSTLKIQPAELGDSAVYLCASSSLSGGAFNEQFFGPGTRLTVL.

This sequence joins TRBV19 and TRBJ2-7, with no clear D. Germline values: CDR1 LNHDA, CDR2 SQIVND (reference sequence). The CDR3 sequence is 11 residues long. Trimming cost V 1 base and J 7 bases, with 5 bases left between them. The DNA of the CDR3 is TGTGCCAGTAGTATAGGGCCAGAGCAGTACTTC. It encodes CASSIGPEQYF.

V usage is TRBV5-1 and J usage is TRBJ2-7, with 10 nucleotides matching TRBD1. The CDR3 totals 14 residues. V was pared by 3 bases and J by 7 bases, with 7 bases of the junction left unmatched. The germline V gene has CDR1 SGHRS and CDR2 YFSETQ. CDR3 nucleotide sequence: TGCGCCAGCAGCTCTAGACAGGGGGCTCATGAGCAGTACTTC. Translation: CASSSRQGAHEQYF.

This CDR3 reads CASSQGQPMNYGYTF. CDR3 DNA sequence: TGCGCCAGCAGCCAAGGACAGCCGATGAACTATGGCTACACCTTC. The chain carries TRBV4-3 and TRBJ1-2; D may be TRBD1 (5 bases). The CDR3 covers 15 residues. V gave up 1 base and J gave up 2 bases, with 11 bases separating them. Per germline, CDR1 LGHNA and CDR2 YSLEER.

V is TRBV7-9 and J is TRBJ2-3; D possibly corresponds to TRBD2 (5 bases). Germline CDR1 reads SEHNR; CDR2 reads FQNEAQ (reference sequence). V gave up 5 bases and J gave up 6 bases, with 9 bases separating them. This CDR3 is 12 amino acids long. CDR3 protein: CASSPGVDTQYF. CDR3 coding DNA: TGTGCCAGCAGCCCCGGGGTTGATACGCAGTATTTT.

The J gene is TRBJ2-5, the V gene TRBV27; 9 bases fit TRBD2. Per germline, CDR1 MNHEY and CDR2 SMNVEV (reference sequence). Trimming removed 8 bases from V and 4 bases from J; junction bases left unmatched: 2. The CDR3 has 12 amino acids. CDR3 in DNA: TGTGCCAGCGGTAGCGGGAGAGAGACCCAGTACTTC. This translates into CASGSGRETQYF.